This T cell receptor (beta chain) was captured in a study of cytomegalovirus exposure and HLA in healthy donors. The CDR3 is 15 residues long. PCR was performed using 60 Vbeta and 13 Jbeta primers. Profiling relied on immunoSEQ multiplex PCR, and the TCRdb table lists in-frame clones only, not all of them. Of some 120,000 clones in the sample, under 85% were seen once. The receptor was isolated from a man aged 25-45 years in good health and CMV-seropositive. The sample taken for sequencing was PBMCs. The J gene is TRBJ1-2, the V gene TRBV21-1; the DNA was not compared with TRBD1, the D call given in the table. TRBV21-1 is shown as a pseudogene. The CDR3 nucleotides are TGTGCCAGCAGCAAAAGGGGCCAGTCCCCCTATGGCTACACCTTC. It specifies CASSKRGQSPYGYTF.